What follows are 32 T cell receptor beta chains derived from one specimen sequenced in a study of blood T cell repertoires in COVID-19. Using immunoSEQ multiplex PCR, the repertoire was profiled, and TCRdb retains in-frame clones only, with some absent. The sample holds about 210,000 clones; 81% are singletons and the top ten take around 10%. Sequenced input: PBMCs or T cells enriched from blood (not recorded which). These receptors were taken from a woman in her forties or fifties with acute COVID-19.

DNA of the CDR3: TGTGCCAGCAGCTTGGCTAGCGGGGATCCAGAGACCCAGTACTTC. It codes for CASSLASGDPETQYF. The gene calls are TRBV7-9 and TRBJ2-5; 9 bases match TRBD2. Germline V gene lookup returns CDR1 SEHNR and CDR2 FQNEAQ (reference sequence). The CDR3 extends over 15 amino acids. Trimming at V came to 3 bases and at J to 4 bases, leaving 6 bases not matched to a gene.

This clone occurred a few times. The chain couples TRBV9 to TRBJ2-2, with a weak D call TRBD2 (6 bases). CDR1 and CDR2 from the germline V gene are SGDLS and YYNGEE. Trimming removed 0 bases at V and 7 bases at J, with 13 bases between. The CDR3 consists of 15 residues. Written as DNA, the CDR3 is TGTGCCAGCAGCGTAGCGCCGGGGGACGTCGGGGAGCTGTTTTTT. It translates to CASSVAPGDVGELFF. Full variable domain (missing parts from reference TRBV9 and TRBJ2-2): DSGVTQTPKHLITATGQRVTLRCSPRSGDLSVYWYQQSLDQGLQFLIQYYNGEERAKGNILERFSAQQFPDLHSELNLSSLELGDSALYFCASSVAPGDVGELFFGEGSRLTVL.

J is TRBJ2-7 and V is TRBV18; 8 bases align to TRBD2. The germline gives CDR1 KGHSH, CDR2 LQKENI. V trimming: 5 bases; J trimming: 5 bases; junction bases outside the gene matches: 8. CDR3 length: 14 amino acids. CDR3 protein: CASSSTGGYNEQYF. CDR3 sequence (DNA): TGTGCCAGCTCATCCACGGGGGGGTACAACGAGCAGTACTTC.

V and J are TRBV7-2 and TRBJ2-4; 9 bases are a match to TRBD1. In germline, CDR1 is SGHTA, CDR2 FQGNSA. V shed 5 bases and J 1 base; nucleotides not matched to a gene: 6. CDR3 size: 16 residues. The chain's CDR3 is CASSPRDRAAKNIQYF. The CDR3 DNA sequence: TGTGCCAGCAGCCCACGGGACAGGGCTGCCAAAAACATTCAGTACTTC.

This sequence joins TRBV18 and TRBJ2-3, with D possibly being TRBD2 (5 bases). V shed 0 bases and J shed 4 bases, with 17 bases lying between them. Germline lookup yields CDR1 KGHSH and CDR2 LQKENI. The CDR3 is made up of 17 amino acids. In DNA form, the CDR3 reads TGTGCCAGCTCACCACCGGGGAGCTTTGTCTCGGCAGATACGCAGTATTTT. This translates into CASSPPGSFVSADTQYF.

J is TRBJ2-3 and V is TRBV4-2; weak D call: TRBD1 (7 bases). The V gene's germline CDR1 is LGHNA and CDR2 YNFKEQ. The V end lost 0 bases, the J end lost 11 bases, and 18 bases lay between the germline ends. The CDR3 length is 15 residues. The CDR3 reads CASSQEAGQGGGQYF. The CDR3 region has the DNA TGTGCCAGCAGCCAAGAAGCAGGGCAGGGGGGAGGGCAGTATTTT.

The V and J genes are TRBV7-9 and TRBJ1-4; 11 nucleotides line up with TRBD1. With V trimmed by 1 base and J by 3 bases, 4 bases remained unmatched. The CDR3 is 17 amino acids. Per the germline V gene, CDR1 is SEHNR and CDR2 is FQNEAQ (reference sequence). The CDR3 sequence is CASSLGTGGFANEKLFF. The CDR3 region has the DNA TGTGCCAGCAGCTTAGGGACAGGGGGCTTCGCTAATGAAAAACTGTTTTTT.

Only a few counts were recorded for this clone. This chain links TRBV29-1 with TRBJ1-2; no clear D gene. The V end lost 2 bases, the J end lost 4 bases, and 14 bases lay between the germline ends. CDR1 SQVTM and CDR2 ANQGSEA come from the germline V gene. The CDR3 has 14 residues. This CDR3 reads CSVETPVEPYGYTF. DNA for the CDR3: TGCAGCGTTGAAACTCCTGTGGAGCCCTATGGCTACACCTTC.

This clone was observed once. The chain links TRBV6-5 to TRBJ1-2, with 12 bases that match TRBD1. The CDR3 is made up of 14 amino acids. Germline V CDR1 and CDR2: MNHEY, SVGAGI. V lost 4 bases, J lost 8 bases, and 5 bases stayed unmatched. CDR3 sequence (DNA): TGTGCCAGCAGTTCCGGGACAGGGGGCCGGGGCTACACCTTC. This gives the protein CASSSGTGGRGYTF.

This chain connects TRBV7-7 to TRBJ2-5; TRBD2 matches 8 bases. The J segment lost 2 bases and the V segment lost 5 bases, leaving 10 bases of the junction unmatched. The CDR3 contains 16 residues. CDR1 is SSHAT, CDR2 FNYEAQ, per germline (reference sequence). CDR3 DNA sequence: TGTGCCAGCAGCACAAGACGGGGGGGTGAACAAGAGACCCAGTACTTC. As protein: CASSTRRGGEQETQYF.

The V call is TRBV6-5, the J call TRBJ1-1; TRBD1 matches at 9 bases. CDR3 length: 14 residues. CDR1 and CDR2 from the germline V gene are MNHEY and SVGAGI. The ends lost 8 bases at V and 5 bases at J; junction bases unmatched: 9. The CDR3 sequence is CASRRDRESTEAFF. Here the CDR3 DNA reads TGTGCCAGCCGAAGGGACAGGGAGAGTACTGAAGCTTTCTTT.

The gene calls are TRBV3-1 (or the pseudogene TRBV3-2) and TRBJ1-2, with TRBD1 identical over 10 bases. Germline V gene lookup returns CDR1 LGHDT and CDR2 YNNKEL (reference sequence). After removal of 3 bases from V and 8 bases from J, the junction contained 9 bases not matched to a gene. The length of the CDR3 is 15 residues. The CDR3 loop reads CASSHGTGEVWGYTF. The DNA of the CDR3 is TGTGCCAGCAGCCACGGGACAGGGGAGGTCTGGGGCTACACCTTC.

J is TRBJ1-2 and V is TRBV25-1, with 9 bases identical to TRBD1. There are 18 residues in the CDR3. Trimming cost V 4 bases and J 5 bases; bases outside gene matches: 17. The germline V gene encodes CDR1 MGHDK and CDR2 SYGVNS. The CDR3 DNA follows: TGTGCCAGCAGTGCAACGCCGGGACAGGGCCCTTTCGGGTATGGCTACACCTTC. This codes for CASSATPGQGPFGYGYTF.

The chain couples TRBV3-1 (or the pseudogene TRBV3-2) to TRBJ2-5; 8 bases map to TRBD2. J lost 10 bases, V lost 1 base, and 2 bases had no gene match. The germline V gene has CDR1 LGHDT and CDR2 YNNKEL (reference sequence). The CDR3 has 12 amino acids. The CDR3 DNA is TGTGCCAGCAGCCAAGCAGCGGGGGTCCAGTACTTC. Translation: CASSQAAGVQYF.

A single count supports this clone. V is TRBV11-2 and J is TRBJ2-4; D might be TRBD2 (6 bases). Trimming removed 5 bases from V and 0 bases from J, with 20 bases in between. Germline V CDR1 and CDR2: SGHAT, FQNNGV. This CDR3 has 18 amino acids. Here the CDR3 reads CASSKDTWGLLAKNIQYF. The DNA of the CDR3 is TGTGCCAGCAGCAAAGACACATGGGGACTTTTAGCCAAAAACATTCAGTACTTC.

The chain carries TRBV6-1 and TRBJ2-5; 9 bases map to TRBD1. Germline trimming cut 3 bases from V and 5 bases from J; bases unmatched to any gene: 7. The CDR3 runs to 15 residues. Germline CDR1 reads MNHNS; CDR2 reads SASEGT. CDR3 DNA: TGTGCCAGCAGTGATGCGACAGGGGGATGGGAGACCCAGTACTTC. Its translation is CASSDATGGWETQYF.

This clone was recorded once. The V call is TRBV29-1, the J call TRBJ1-5, with D perhaps TRBD1 (5 bases). From germline, CDR1 is SQVTM and CDR2 ANQGSEA. The CDR3 covers 13 residues. V was clipped by 6 bases and J by 5 bases, with 14 bases between them. CDR3 sequence: CSVMGQPDQPQHF. The CDR3 coding sequence is TGCAGCGTCATGGGGCAGCCTGATCAGCCCCAGCATTTT.

This chain connects TRBV6-4 to TRBJ2-1, with TRBD2 identical over 10 bases. Germline V gene sequence: CDR1 MRHNA, CDR2 SNTAGT. J was trimmed by 5 bases and V by 5 bases; bases with no gene match: 12. There are 17 residues in the CDR3. CDR3 bases: TGTGCCAGCAGTTCCGAGGCGCTAGCGGGAGTGCACAATGAGCAGTTCTTC. Translation gives CASSSEALAGVHNEQFF.

The CDR3 region has the DNA TGTGCCAGCAGCTTAGTGGCCGAGAACACTGAAGCTTTCTTT. It specifies CASSLVAENTEAFF. This chain uses TRBV7-8 with TRBJ1-1; D is unresolved. V lost 1 base and J lost 1, with 7 bases in between. From germline, CDR1 is SGHVS and CDR2 FQNEAQ. The CDR3 consists of 14 residues.

The chain carries TRBV7-2 and TRBJ2-4; 10 bases are shared with TRBD2. V gave up 5 bases and J gave up 7 bases; unmatched junction bases: 17. There are 18 residues in the CDR3. In germline, CDR1 is SGHTA, CDR2 FQGNSA. CDR3 DNA: TGTGCCAGCAGCACCCAGGGCGGGAGCGGGGGGGCGTATAACATTCAGTACTTC. This sequence encodes CASSTQGGSGGAYNIQYF.

This clone was seen a few times. CDR3 bases: TGTGCCAGTAGTCTAACGGGCGGGGGTCTATACAATGAGCAGTTCTTC. It specifies CASSLTGGGLYNEQFF. The chain has TRBV19 and TRBJ2-1; TRBD2 aligns across 7 bases. V was pared by 5 bases and J by 4 bases, with 11 bases of the junction left unmatched. Germline CDR1 LNHDA, CDR2 SQIVND (reference sequence). CDR3 length: 16 amino acids.

The genes are TRBV6-4 and TRBJ2-3; D perhaps matches TRBD1 (6 bases). V was cut by 4 bases and J by 4 bases, with 18 bases left in between. This CDR3 spans 16 amino acids. Germline CDR1 reads MRHNA; CDR2 reads SNTAGT. The chain's CDR3 is CASSASFNRVADTQYF. The CDR3 nucleotides read TGTGCCAGCAGTGCTTCTTTTAACAGGGTCGCAGATACGCAGTATTTT.

This chain links TRBV18 with TRBJ2-2; TRBD2 agrees at 15 bases. This CDR3 has 19 residues. V lost 3 bases to trimming and J lost 0 bases; unmatched junction nucleotides: 5. CDR1 is KGHSH and CDR2 is LQKENI in the germline V gene. The CDR3 loop reads CASSPPGLAGGPNTGELFF. The DNA of the CDR3 is TGTGCCAGCTCACCTCCGGGACTAGCGGGGGGACCGAACACCGGGGAGCTGTTTTTT.

This chain joins TRBV18 and TRBJ2-7, with 7 positions matching TRBD2. CDR3 length: 13 amino acids. The trim removed 3 bases at V and 6 bases at J, leaving 5 bases unmatched. Germline V CDR1 and CDR2: KGHSH, LQKENI. Written as DNA, the CDR3 is TGTGCCAGCTCACCGACTAGCCCAGGCGAGCAGTACTTC. It translates to CASSPTSPGEQYF.

The J gene is TRBJ2-7, the V gene TRBV6-5; the match to TRBD2 covers 9 bases. The CDR3 extends over 15 amino acids. Germline lookup yields CDR1 MNHEY and CDR2 SVGAGI. Germline trimming cut 10 bases from V and 6 bases from J; bases unmatched to any gene: 16. The CDR3 DNA reads TGTGCCACTAATAGCCCCGGCCTAGCGGGATTCGAGCAGTACTTC. Translation: CATNSPGLAGFEQYF.

The V gene is TRBV30, the J gene TRBJ2-1, with a weak D call TRBD1 (5 bases). The V gene lost 4 bases and the J gene lost 7 bases, with 11 bases spanning the gap. In germline, CDR1 is GTSNPN, CDR2 SVGIG (reference sequence). CDR3 length: 12 residues. The CDR3 DNA reads as TGTGCCTGGACTCAATACAGGAATGAGCAGTTCTTC. Protein sequence: CAWTQYRNEQFF.

The V gene is TRBV5-5, the J gene TRBJ2-7; 9 bases align to TRBD1. Per the germline V gene, CDR1 is SGHKS and CDR2 is YYEKEE (reference sequence). With 0 bases clipped from V and 1 base from J, the junction kept 2 bases outside the gene matches. CDR3 size: 15 residues. The DNA for the CDR3 is TGTGCCAGCAGCTTGGACAGGGGGCTGTCCTACGAGCAGTACTTC. This sequence encodes CASSLDRGLSYEQYF.

The chain uses TRBV30 and TRBJ1-5; 8 bases map to TRBD1. Germline V gives CDR1 GTSNPN, CDR2 SVGIG (reference sequence). V dropped 6 bases and J dropped 2; count of bases not matched to a gene: 9. This CDR3 contains 15 residues. CDR3 residues: CACGQGTMGNQPQHF. DNA for the CDR3: TGTGCCTGTGGACAGGGCACTATGGGCAATCAGCCCCAGCATTTT.

The chain combines TRBV24-1 with TRBJ2-7, with 8 bases lining up with TRBD2. The length of the CDR3 is 14 residues. The J segment lost 8 bases and the V segment lost 4 bases, leaving 9 bases of the junction unmatched. Germline CDR1 reads KGHDR; CDR2 reads SFDVKD. CDR3 protein: CATSDPSRGGKQYF. The CDR3, as DNA: TGTGCCACCAGTGACCCCTCCCGGGGGGGTAAGCAGTACTTC.

The J gene is TRBJ1-5, the V gene TRBV18; TRBD1 is a possible D gene (5 bases). V lost 6 bases to trimming and J lost 1 base, with 25 bases between them. Per the germline V gene, CDR1 is KGHSH and CDR2 is LQKENI. The CDR3 runs to 19 residues. The CDR3 DNA reads as TGTGCCAGCTCCCTAAACTCACCGTTCGCGGGGGAGAGCAATCAGCCCCAGCATTTT. As protein: CASSLNSPFAGESNQPQHF.

This clone came up a few times. The chain carries TRBV24-1 and TRBJ2-1, with D possibly TRBD2 on 5 matching bases. V lost 5 bases to trimming and J lost 15 bases, with 16 bases between them. This CDR3 spans 12 amino acids. Germline V lookup: CDR1 KGHDR, CDR2 SFDVKD. This chain's CDR3 is CATSGWAGLMFF. CDR3 sequence (DNA): TGTGCCACCAGTGGTTGGGCGGGCCTGATGTTCTTC.

The chain recombines TRBV7-3 with TRBJ2-1; D perhaps matches TRBD2 (7 bases). Trimming cost V 7 bases and J 9 bases, with 16 bases left between them. Germline lookup yields CDR1 SGHTA and CDR2 FQGTGA. This CDR3 contains 13 residues. The CDR3 nucleotides are TGTGCCAGCATGGAGGGCGGGGGCTTTGAGCAGTTCTTC. It translates to CASMEGGGFEQFF.